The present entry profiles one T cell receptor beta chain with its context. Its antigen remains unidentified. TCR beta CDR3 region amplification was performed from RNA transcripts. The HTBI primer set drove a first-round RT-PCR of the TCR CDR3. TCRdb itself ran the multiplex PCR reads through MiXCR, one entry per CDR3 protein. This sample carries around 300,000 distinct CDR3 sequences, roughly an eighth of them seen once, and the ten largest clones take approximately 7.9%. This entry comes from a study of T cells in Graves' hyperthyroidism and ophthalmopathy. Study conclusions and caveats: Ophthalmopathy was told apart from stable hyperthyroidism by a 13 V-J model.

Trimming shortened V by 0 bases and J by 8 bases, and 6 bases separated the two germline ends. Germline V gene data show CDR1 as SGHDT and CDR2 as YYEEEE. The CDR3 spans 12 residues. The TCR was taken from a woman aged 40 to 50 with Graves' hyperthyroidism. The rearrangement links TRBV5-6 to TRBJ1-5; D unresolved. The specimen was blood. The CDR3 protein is CASSLGREPQHF. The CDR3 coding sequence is TGTGCCAGCAGCTTGGGTCGAGAGCCCCAGCATTTT.